This passage covers 31 T cell receptor beta chains from one sample sequenced in a study of cytomegalovirus exposure and HLA in healthy donors. The PCR employed 60 Vbeta primers together with 13 Jbeta primers. The method was immunoSEQ multiplex PCR; TCRdb's version includes in-frame clones alone and lacks a portion of them. The repertoire includes some 76,000 clones, about four fifths of them detected once, and roughly an eighth sits in the top ten. Material for sequencing was PBMCs. All receptors derive from a male donor in good health and CMV-seropositive.

This chain connects TRBV10-3 to TRBJ2-5, with D perhaps TRBD2 (5 bases). The better agreement between TRBJ2-7 and the DNA end casts doubt on the J call. CDR3 length equals 16 residues. Germline CDR1 is ENHRY and CDR2 is SYGVKD. The CDR3, as DNA: TGTGCCCCCCCTCGTAGAAGGCGGCCGGGCGGAGGCGAGCAGTACTTC. It translates to CAPPRRRRPGGGEQYF.

This clone came up a few times. V and J are TRBV30 and TRBJ2-1, with 7 nucleotides matching TRBD2. Germline-derived CDR1 and CDR2 are GTSNPN and SVGIG (reference sequence). The CDR3 covers 16 residues. Trimming at V came to 4 bases and at J to 2 bases, leaving 11 bases not matched to a gene. The CDR3 DNA reads TGTGCCTGGATACGAGGAGAGCGGGAAGCCTACAATGAGCAGTTCTTC. Its protein product is CAWIRGEREAYNEQFF.

This clone was counted once. The V call is TRBV9, the J call TRBJ2-7; D might be TRBD1 (5 bases). V lost 0 bases and J lost 4, with 14 bases in between. The germline V gene has CDR1 SGDLS and CDR2 YYNGEE. The CDR3 runs to 15 residues. As DNA, the CDR3 is TGTGCCAGCAGCGTAGATCCCCAGGGAATATACGAGCAGTACTTC. It encodes CASSVDPQGIYEQYF.

The chain carries TRBV7-6 and TRBJ2-2, with 8 bases that match TRBD1. With V trimmed by 2 bases and J by 6 bases, 5 bases remained unmatched. The CDR3 is made up of 15 amino acids. Germline CDR1 reads SGHVS; CDR2 reads FNYEAQ. CDR3 coding DNA: TGTGCCAGCAGCTTAACAGGGGGTTCGCCCGGGGAGCTGTTTTTT. This encodes CASSLTGGSPGELFF. The variable domain in full, with the rest retrieved from reference TRBV7-6 and TRBJ2-2, is GAGVSQSPRYKVTKRGQDVALRCDPISGHVSLYWYRQALGQGPEFLTYFNYEAQQDKSGLPNDRFSAERPEGSISTLTIQRTEQRDSAMYRCASSLTGGSPGELFFGEGSRLTVL.

V is TRBV19 and J is TRBJ2-5, with TRBD2 as a possible D gene (6 bases). Per the germline V gene, CDR1 is LNHDA and CDR2 is SQIVND (reference sequence). The CDR3 loop spans 15 amino acids. The ends were cut back, 7 bases at V and 4 bases at J, with 19 bases in the middle. The CDR3 protein is CASIPPGAGGETQYF. The CDR3 nucleotides read TGTGCCAGTATACCCCCGGGAGCCGGAGGAGAGACCCAGTACTTC.

The chain employs TRBV7-8 and TRBJ2-5, with 9 nucleotides matching TRBD1. The closer fit of TRBJ2-7 to the DNA end suggests the J call may be wrong. Germline assignment: CDR1 SGHVS and CDR2 FQNEAQ. This CDR3 is built from 15 residues. The CDR3 DNA sequence: TGTGCCAGCAGCTTAGGCCGGACAGGGGCCTACGAGCAGTACTTC. Protein sequence: CASSLGRTGAYEQYF.

The chain couples TRBV7-9 to TRBJ2-7, with 7 bases that match TRBD1. Germline values: CDR1 SEHNR, CDR2 FQNEAQ (reference sequence). Trimming at V came to 2 bases and at J to 6 bases, leaving 10 bases not matched to a gene. CDR3 size: 15 residues. CDR3: CASSLRPGGIVEQYF. Written as DNA, the CDR3 is TGTGCCAGCAGCTTAAGGCCAGGGGGTATAGTCGAGCAGTACTTC.

This chain connects TRBV15 to TRBJ1-1; D possibly corresponds to TRBD1 (5 bases). Germline CDR1 and CDR2: LNHNV and YYDKDF (reference sequence). The CDR3 contains 14 residues. V dropped 6 bases and J dropped 4 bases, with 15 bases sitting between them. Here the CDR3 DNA reads TGTGCCACCAGGCCGCGCAGGGAGGGCACTGAAGCTTTCTTT. Its protein is CATRPRREGTEAFF.

This sequence joins TRBV7-8 and TRBJ1-1, with D possibly TRBD1 on 5 matching bases. The CDR3 runs 16 residues. V was clipped by 4 bases and J by 2 bases, with 17 bases between them. CDR1 and CDR2 (germline): SGHVS, FQNEAQ. In nucleotides, the CDR3 is TGTGCCAGCAGCTCCGGATACAGGATTCAAAACACTGAAGCTTTCTTT. This sequence encodes CASSSGYRIQNTEAFF.

This sequence joins TRBV25-1 and TRBJ2-5; 9 bases fit TRBD2. The CDR3 totals 15 residues. Germline V gene lookup returns CDR1 MGHDK and CDR2 SYGVNS. V shed 3 bases and J 5 bases; nucleotides not matched to a gene: 7. This CDR3 reads CASSDSGSRGETQYF. CDR3 sequence (DNA): TGTGCCAGCAGTGATAGCGGGAGCCGAGGGGAGACCCAGTACTTC.

The chain has TRBV4-1 and TRBJ2-2; 7 bases agree with TRBD2. The CDR3 loop spans 16 amino acids. With 3 bases clipped from V and 6 bases from J, the junction kept 10 bases outside the gene matches. In germline, CDR1 is MGHRA, CDR2 YSYEKL. The CDR3 coding sequence is TGCGCCAGCAGCCATCTAGCGGTGGCCGGGCCCGGGGAGCTGTTTTTT. As protein: CASSHLAVAGPGELFF.

The chain uses TRBV6-6 and TRBJ2-7; D remains unclear. The CDR3 has 14 residues. The V gene lost 0 bases and the J gene lost 4 bases, with 10 bases spanning the gap. Germline lookup yields CDR1 MNHNY and CDR2 SVGAGI (reference sequence). CDR3 amino acids: CASSYSTAAYEQYF. The CDR3 DNA reads as TGTGCCAGCAGTTACTCGACGGCGGCGTACGAGCAGTACTTC.

The chain employs TRBV7-9 and TRBJ2-5; 7 bases match TRBD2. The ends lost 3 bases at V and 3 bases at J; junction bases unmatched: 7. CDR3 length: 15 amino acids. CDR1 SEHNR and CDR2 FQNEAQ come from the germline V gene (reference sequence). Here the CDR3 DNA reads TGTGCCAGCAGCTTCTTTGGCCTAGCGGAAGAGACCCAGTACTTC. Encoded protein: CASSFFGLAEETQYF.

In its sample, this clone was seen a few times. The V call is TRBV4-1, the J call TRBJ1-2; no clear D gene. Between the trimmed V and J ends, which lost 3 bases and 5 bases, there was a span of 10 bases. Germline assignment: CDR1 MGHRA and CDR2 YSYEKL. The CDR3 has 13 amino acids. The CDR3 here is CASSHHGIYGYTF. CDR3 sequence (DNA): TGCGCCAGCAGCCATCACGGGATATATGGCTACACCTTC.

In its sample, this clone was seen a few times. The chain carries TRBV6-1 and TRBJ1-5; D is unresolved. Germline V lookup: CDR1 MNHNS, CDR2 SASEGT. CDR3 length: 12 residues. Trimming cost V 9 bases and J 2 bases, with 8 bases left between them. CDR3 amino acids: CASSSGNQPQHF. The CDR3 DNA reads as TGTGCCAGTAGCTCGGGCAATCAGCCCCAGCATTTT.

This chain links TRBV27 with TRBJ2-1; D perhaps matches TRBD2 (6 bases). CDR3 length: 13 amino acids. CDR1 is MNHEY and CDR2 is SMNVEV in the germline V gene (reference sequence). V gave up 0 bases and J gave up 7 bases, with 7 bases separating them. The CDR3 sequence: CASSLSGTNEQFF. For the CDR3, the DNA is TGTGCCAGCAGTTTATCCGGGACTAATGAGCAGTTCTTC.

The rearrangement uses TRBV10-3 and TRBJ2-7; 9 nucleotides align to TRBD2. J gave up 2 bases and V 0 bases, and 5 bases lay outside the gene matches. The CDR3 covers 16 residues. In germline, CDR1 is ENHRY, CDR2 SYGVKD. DNA of the CDR3: TGTGCCATCAGTGAGTCTATGGCTAGCGGGACCTACGAGCAGTACTTC. It translates to CAISESMASGTYEQYF.

The chain carries TRBV7-3 and TRBJ1-1; D is unresolved. Germline values: CDR1 SGHTA, CDR2 FQGTGA. This CDR3 is 13 amino acids long. V was trimmed by 11 bases and J by 1 base, leaving 14 bases between them. The CDR3 DNA follows: TGTGCCTGCTCGGAGGGTCGGAACACTGAAGCTTTCTTT. It is translated as CACSEGRNTEAFF.

The chain uses TRBV6-1 and TRBJ2-7; 7 nucleotides match TRBD2. Germline CDR1 reads MNHNS; CDR2 reads SASEGT. The CDR3 consists of 15 residues. V lost 3 bases and J lost 0; bases outside the gene matches: 5. CDR3 residues: CASSDPQRGSYEQYF. The CDR3 coding sequence is TGTGCCAGCAGTGATCCCCAGCGGGGCTCCTACGAGCAGTACTTC.

Of note for this clone: Sequence at one end of the junction differs from germline and may be a read error. The rearrangement links TRBV7-9 to TRBJ2-7, with 13 bases matching TRBD2. This CDR3 region has 15 residues. Germline-derived CDR1 and CDR2 are SEHNR and FQNEAQ (reference sequence). The CDR3 protein is CSSSSGLAGVYEQYF. CDR3 nucleotides: TGTTCCAGCAGTTCCGGACTAGCGGGAGTATACGAGCAGTACTTC.

The chain couples TRBV2 to TRBJ2-1; tentative D call: TRBD1 (6 bases). Deletions cut 6 bases from V and 8 bases from J, with 14 bases between. CDR1 is SNHLY, CDR2 FYNNEI, per germline. The CDR3 extends over 13 amino acids. CDR3 residues: CASRTRDIHEQFF. CDR3 DNA: TGTGCCAGCAGGACCAGGGACATCCATGAGCAGTTCTTC. The entire variable domain, with the rest obtained from reference TRBV2 and TRBJ2-1, is as follows: EPEVTQTPSHQVTQMGQEVILRCVPISNHLYFYWYRQILGQKVEFLVSFYNNEISEKSEIFDDQFSVERPDGSNFTLKIRSTKLEDSAMYFCASRTRDIHEQFFGPGTRLTVL.

This chain connects TRBV5-1 to TRBJ2-1; 10 nucleotides agree with TRBD2. The CDR3 sequence is 16 residues long. Unmatched junction bases numbered 9, after V lost 0 bases and J lost 9 bases. CDR1 and CDR2 from the germline V gene are SGHRS and YFSETQ. CDR3 in amino acids: CASSLAAAGGQGEQFF. The CDR3 nucleotides are TGCGCCAGCAGCTTGGCCGCAGCGGGAGGGCAGGGTGAGCAGTTCTTC.

The rearrangement joins TRBV11-1 to TRBJ2-7, with 8 nucleotides matching TRBD1. The CDR3 sequence is 14 residues long. Germline CDR1 SGHAT, CDR2 FQDESV (reference sequence). J was trimmed by 5 bases and V by 6 bases; bases with no gene match: 9. The CDR3 region has the DNA TGTGCCAGCAGGATTGGACAGGGCGTCCACGAGCAGTACTTC. Translating gives CASRIGQGVHEQYF.

The chain combines TRBV28 with TRBJ2-7, with 8 bases that match TRBD1. Germline trimming cut 5 bases from V and 0 bases from J; bases unmatched to any gene: 9. Germline values: CDR1 MDHEN, CDR2 SYDVKM. The CDR3 contains 16 residues. CDR3 sequence reads: CASSLRTGLDSYEQYF. CDR3 DNA sequence: TGTGCCAGCAGTCTGAGGACAGGGTTAGACTCCTACGAGCAGTACTTC.

This chain links TRBV7-9 with TRBJ2-3; D is perhaps TRBD2 (6 bases). This CDR3 region has 15 residues. V lost 4 bases and J 3 bases, leaving 14 bases between the germline ends. CDR1 and CDR2 (germline): SEHNR, FQNEAQ (reference sequence). CDR3 protein: CASSSGRGGTDTQYF. The CDR3 nucleotides read TGTGCCAGCAGCTCCGGCCGGGGAGGAACAGATACGCAGTATTTT.

This chain links TRBV10-3 with TRBJ2-7, with 9 bases fitting TRBD1. After removal of 6 bases from V and 3 bases from J, the junction contained 9 bases not matched to a gene. The CDR3 sequence is 15 residues long. Germline-derived CDR1 and CDR2 are ENHRY and SYGVKD. CDR3 in amino acids: CAISPTGGYLYEQYF. In DNA, the CDR3 is TGTGCCATCAGCCCGACAGGGGGATATCTCTACGAGCAGTACTTC.

CDR3 bases: TGTGCCAGCATCCCTTCCTACCAGACAGTCACAGATACGCAGTATTTT. Its protein product is CASIPSYQTVTDTQYF. J is TRBJ2-3 and V is TRBV7-9, with D perhaps matching TRBD1 (5 bases). V was clipped by 7 bases and J by 2 bases, with 19 bases between them. Germline CDR1 SEHNR, CDR2 FQNEAQ (reference sequence). This CDR3 is 16 amino acids long.

This clone was seen only a few times. This sequence joins TRBV5-1 and TRBJ2-1; D is perhaps TRBD2 (5 bases). The CDR3 totals 15 residues. Trimming removed 0 bases at V and 6 bases at J, with 13 bases between. Germline CDR1 is SGHRS and CDR2 is YFSETQ. CDR3 in DNA: TGCGCCAGCAGCTTGGCCGGGGAGCGAAGCAATGAGCAGTTCTTC. This codes for CASSLAGERSNEQFF.

The V gene is TRBV7-9, the J gene TRBJ2-2, with 9 bases that match TRBD2. The CDR3 runs 19 residues. Germline V gene lookup returns CDR1 SEHNR and CDR2 FQNEAQ (reference sequence). Losses at the gene ends were 1 base for V and 1 base for J; bases not matched to a gene: 10. CDR3 sequence: CASSLGGISTSGNTGELFF. CDR3 nucleotides: TGTGCCAGCAGCTTAGGAGGAATTTCGACTAGCGGGAACACCGGGGAGCTGTTTTTT.

This chain joins TRBV29-1 and TRBJ2-3, with 9 bases fitting TRBD2. Trimming at V came to 7 bases and at J to 7 bases, leaving 9 bases not matched to a gene. From germline, CDR1 is SQVTM and CDR2 ANQGSEA. The CDR3 length is 13 residues. This CDR3 is CSGRAGGSNTQYF. Here the CDR3 DNA reads TGCAGCGGTCGGGCGGGAGGGTCGAATACGCAGTATTTT.

Points on this clone: Other nucleotide sequences from this sample produce the same CDR3. CDR3 sequence: CASSVGDRGTYEQYF. Here the CDR3 DNA reads TGTGCCAGCAGCGTAGGGGACCGGGGGACCTACGAGCAGTACTTC. The gene calls are TRBV9 and TRBJ2-7; possible D gene TRBD2, 6 bases. The CDR3 contains 15 residues. CDR1 is SGDLS and CDR2 is YYNGEE in the germline V gene. Trimming removed 0 bases at V and 2 bases at J, with 12 bases between.